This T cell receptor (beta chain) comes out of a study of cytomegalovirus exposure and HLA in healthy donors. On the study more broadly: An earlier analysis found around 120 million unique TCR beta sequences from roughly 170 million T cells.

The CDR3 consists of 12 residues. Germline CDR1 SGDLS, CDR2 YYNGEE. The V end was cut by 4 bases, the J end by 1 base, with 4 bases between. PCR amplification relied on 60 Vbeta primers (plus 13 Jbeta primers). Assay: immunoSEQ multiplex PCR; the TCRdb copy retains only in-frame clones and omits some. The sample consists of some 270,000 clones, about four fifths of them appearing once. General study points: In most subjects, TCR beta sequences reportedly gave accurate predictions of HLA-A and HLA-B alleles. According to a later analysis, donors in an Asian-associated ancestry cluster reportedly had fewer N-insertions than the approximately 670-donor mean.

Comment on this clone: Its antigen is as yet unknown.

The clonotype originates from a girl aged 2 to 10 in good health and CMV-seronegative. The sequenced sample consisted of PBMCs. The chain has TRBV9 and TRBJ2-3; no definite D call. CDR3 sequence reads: CASSPGTDTQYF. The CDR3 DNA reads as TGTGCCAGCAGCCCCGGCACAGATACGCAGTATTTT.